One sample yielded the 24 T cell receptor beta chains listed below, sequenced in a study of OX40 agonist ivuxolimab in advanced cancers. Library prep was done by the immunoSEQ multiplex PCR assay. The table comes from immuneACCESS by way of TCRdb, which keeps in-frame sequences with V and J called. Part of the clones is missing from these tables; in studies checked, under half for an unresolved V gene and the rest for unknown reasons. This sample gives 35,000 to 50,000 clones in total; approximately 83% of them show up just once. About 16% of the sample is in the top ten clones. The specimen comprised CD4+ or CD8+ T cells sorted from blood, sampled in a trial of the OX40 agonist ivuxolimab. The receptor source for this set is an adult with an advanced solid tumor such as melanoma, head and neck, liver or kidney cancer.

V usage is TRBV30 and J usage is TRBJ2-7; 8 nucleotides align to TRBD1. The junction had 13 bases not matched to a gene; V was cut back by 5 bases and J by 4 bases. The CDR3 loop spans 15 amino acids. Germline values: CDR1 GTSNPN, CDR2 SVGIG (reference sequence). This CDR3 is CAWAFPGQGLYEQYF. CDR3 coding DNA: TGTGCCTGGGCTTTTCCCGGACAGGGCTTATACGAGCAGTACTTC.

The chain combines TRBV7-9 with TRBJ2-6; the match to TRBD2 covers 8 bases. There are 18 residues in the CDR3. J lost 1 base, V lost 6 bases, and 11 bases had no gene match. CDR1 is SEHNR, CDR2 FQNEAQ, per germline (reference sequence). CDR3 loop: CASSQDGGGRSGANVLTF. The CDR3 DNA reads TGTGCCAGCAGTCAGGACGGGGGCGGGAGGTCTGGGGCCAACGTCCTGACTTTC.

The chain couples TRBV4-1 to TRBJ2-1; no definite D call. The germline V gene has CDR1 MGHRA and CDR2 YSYEKL. CDR3 length: 12 amino acids. V was pared by 0 bases and J by 9 bases, with 6 bases between. CDR3 DNA sequence: TGCGCCAGCAGCCAAGACGGGTTTGAGCAGTTCTTC. This gives the protein CASSQDGFEQFF.

Notes on this clone: The CDR3 ends on some other residue instead of the conserved phenylalanine or tryptophan, so this is likely a read error. V gene TRBV7-9 combines with J gene TRBJ1-2; 7 positions match TRBD1. The CDR3 runs to 14 residues. Germline CDR1 SEHNR, CDR2 FQNEAQ (reference sequence). Trimming cost V 7 bases and J 5 bases; bases outside gene matches: 10. CDR3 protein: CASNAIGTAYGYTL. The CDR3 bases are TGTGCCAGCAACGCCATCGGGACAGCTTATGGCTACACCCTC.

CDR3 coding DNA: TGTGCCAGTAGTCCGGCATTGAACACTGAAGCTTTCTTT. It yields the protein CASSPALNTEAFF. J is TRBJ1-1 and V is TRBV19, with D unclear. The CDR3 extends over 13 amino acids. V lost 5 bases, J lost 0 bases, and 7 bases lay in between. Germline assignment: CDR1 LNHDA and CDR2 SQIVND (reference sequence).

V gene TRBV9 combines with J gene TRBJ2-2; 7 nucleotides match TRBD1. This CDR3 is built from 18 residues. CDR1 and CDR2 (germline): SGDLS, YYNGEE. V was clipped by 2 bases and J by 5 bases; unmatched bases: 15. The CDR3 sequence is CASSVRQGQPPRTGELFF. The DNA of the CDR3 is TGTGCCAGCAGCGTTCGACAGGGTCAACCTCCGCGGACCGGGGAGCTGTTTTTT.

CDR3 protein: CATSRTSGAYEQYF. The CDR3 DNA reads TGTGCCACCAGCAGGACTAGCGGAGCCTACGAGCAGTACTTC. The J gene is TRBJ2-7, the V gene TRBV15, with 9 positions matching TRBD2. The CDR3 consists of 14 residues. The junction had 2 bases not matched to a gene; V was cut back by 3 bases and J by 2 bases. Germline lookup yields CDR1 LNHNV and CDR2 YYDKDF (reference sequence).

The V call is TRBV4-1, the J call TRBJ1-2; D not resolved. This CDR3 spans 17 amino acids. Germline-derived CDR1 and CDR2 are MGHRA and YSYEKL. Between the trimmed V and J ends, which lost 3 bases and 0 bases, there was a span of 17 bases. The CDR3 nucleotides are TGCGCCAGCAGCCACGCCTTAGAGGGCACTCCTAACTATGGCTACACCTTC. Translation: CASSHALEGTPNYGYTF.

This chain uses TRBV4-1 with TRBJ2-7, with D hard to call. V lost 5 bases and J 0 bases, leaving 14 bases between the germline ends. The CDR3 is 15 residues long. CDR1 is MGHRA, CDR2 YSYEKL, per germline. In DNA, the CDR3 is TGCGCCAGCAGCTTTGACCACCAGATCTCCTACGAGCAGTACGTC. Its protein is CASSFDHQISYEQYV.

This chain uses TRBV6-5 with TRBJ2-1, with D unclear. Trimming took 0 bases from V and 1 from J, leaving 4 bases between them. CDR3 length: 14 amino acids. Germline V CDR1 and CDR2: MNHEY, SVGAGI. In DNA, the CDR3 is TGTGCCAGCAGTTACTCGGTTTCCTACAATGAGCAGTTCTTC. It is translated as CASSYSVSYNEQFF.

This chain joins TRBV5-6 and TRBJ1-5; the D gene is possibly TRBD1 (5 bases). V dropped 5 bases and J dropped 1 base, with 13 bases sitting between them. Germline V CDR1 and CDR2: SGHDT, YYEEEE. The CDR3 sequence is 15 residues long. The CDR3 DNA follows: TGTGCCAGCAGGCCCTCGGGGGACAGCAATCAGCCCCAGCATTTT. Translation gives CASRPSGDSNQPQHF.

The chain combines TRBV9 with TRBJ1-1; no clear D. V was trimmed by 0 bases and J by 11 bases, leaving 14 bases between them. CDR1 SGDLS and CDR2 YYNGEE come from the germline V gene. The CDR3 loop spans 13 amino acids. This CDR3 is CASSVATEVEAFF. CDR3 sequence (DNA): TGTGCCAGCAGCGTAGCTACTGAGGTGGAGGCTTTCTTT.

V gene TRBV5-5 combines with J gene TRBJ1-3; D is uncertain. The CDR3 loop spans 13 amino acids. Trimming took off 1 base at V and 11 bases at J, with 13 bases between the two ends. The germline V gene has CDR1 SGHKS and CDR2 YYEKEE (reference sequence). The CDR3 DNA reads TGTGCCAGCAGCTTGCTCTCAACGGACGCCATATATTTT. Its translation: CASSLLSTDAIYF.

The rearrangement joins TRBV6-5 to TRBJ1-1; 7 nucleotides line up with TRBD1. Germline V gene data show CDR1 as MNHEY and CDR2 as SVGAGI. The CDR3 contains 14 residues. With V trimmed by 2 bases and J by 11 bases, 11 bases remained unmatched. The CDR3 reads CASSYTDRVSSAFF. The CDR3 DNA is TGTGCCAGCAGTTACACCGACAGGGTTTCTTCGGCTTTCTTT.

The CDR3 loop is CAWSVGHRRGWEQYV. In nucleotides, the CDR3 is TGTGCCTGGAGTGTAGGACATCGGCGGGGGTGGGAGCAGTACGTC. The chain uses TRBV30 and TRBJ2-7; 7 bases line up with TRBD2. Trimming cost V 0 bases and J 7 bases; bases outside gene matches: 12. The CDR3 loop spans 15 amino acids. The germline gives CDR1 GTSNPN, CDR2 SVGIG (reference sequence).

The V and J genes are TRBV28 and TRBJ1-1; D possibly corresponds to TRBD1 (5 bases). Germline V gene lookup returns CDR1 MDHEN and CDR2 SYDVKM. This CDR3 is 14 amino acids long. V was trimmed by 7 bases and J by 5 bases, leaving 17 bases between them. The CDR3 coding sequence is TGTGCCAGCATCCAACCCCAGGGAACAACTGAAGCTTTCTTT. It encodes CASIQPQGTTEAFF.

V and J are TRBV14 and TRBJ2-1; D may be TRBD1 (5 bases). CDR1 and CDR2 from the germline V gene are SGHDN and FVKESK. This CDR3 is built from 12 residues. With 4 bases removed from V and 10 bases from J, the gap between germline ends came to 11 bases. CDR3 sequence: CASSPFSGEQFF. CDR3 DNA sequence: TGTGCCAGCAGCCCCTTTTCAGGGGAGCAGTTCTTC.

The chain joins TRBV9 to TRBJ2-1; possible D gene TRBD2, 5 bases. Deletions cut 2 bases from V and 2 bases from J, with 14 bases between. Germline values: CDR1 SGDLS, CDR2 YYNGEE. The CDR3 sequence is 16 residues long. The CDR3 reads CASSVGWRAPYNEQFF. Written as DNA, the CDR3 is TGTGCCAGCAGCGTGGGGTGGCGGGCGCCCTACAATGAGCAGTTCTTC.

This chain connects TRBV6-4 to TRBJ2-3; 7 bases fit TRBD1. CDR3 size: 17 residues. The germline gives CDR1 MRHNA, CDR2 SNTAGT. V was clipped by 8 bases and J by 2 bases; unmatched bases: 16. The CDR3 spells CASASNPGQPFTDTQYF. CDR3 nucleotides: TGTGCCAGCGCCTCTAATCCGGGACAGCCTTTCACAGATACGCAGTATTTT.

This clone was observed a single time. The chain employs TRBV6-7 and TRBJ2-1; no reliable D call. TRBV6-7 belongs to the ORF category, with a function that is uncertain. The CDR3 sequence is 14 residues long. V was cut by 10 bases and J by 2 bases, with 15 bases left in between. The CDR3 protein is CATAPGVTYNEQFF. The CDR3 DNA sequence: TGTGCCACCGCCCCTGGAGTAACCTACAATGAGCAGTTCTTC.

This sequence joins TRBV21-1 and TRBJ2-5; TRBD2 is the table's D call, not checked against the DNA. TRBV21-1 is tagged as a pseudogene. CDR3 length equals 15 residues. The CDR3 DNA reads as TGTGCCACACCGCCGGGTTTTCCCGGGGGAGAGACCCAGTACTTC. Translating gives CATPPGFPGGETQYF.

This chain joins TRBV21-1 and TRBJ1-5; the D call of TRBD1 is as the table states it, not checked on the DNA. TRBV21-1 is listed as a pseudogene. This CDR3 has 16 amino acids. For the CDR3, the DNA is TGTGCCAGCAGCAAGCGGACAGGGGGAGCCGGTCAGCCCCAGCATTTT. Amino acid sequence: CASSKRTGGAGQPQHF.

Here the CDR3 reads CASSPSVGVGANVLTF. The DNA of the CDR3 is TGTGCCAGCAGTCCTTCAGTAGGGGTAGGGGCCAACGTCCTGACTTTC. The V call is TRBV27, the J call TRBJ2-6; D may be TRBD1 (5 bases). The CDR3 runs 16 residues. The germline V gene has CDR1 MNHEY and CDR2 SMNVEV (reference sequence). V was trimmed by 5 bases and J by 4 bases, leaving 15 bases between them.

The rearrangement joins TRBV10-1 to TRBJ2-7, with TRBD2 as a possible D gene (5 bases). In germline, CDR1 is WNHNN, CDR2 SYGVQD (reference sequence). This CDR3 has 13 amino acids. V lost 2 bases, J lost 9 bases, and 14 bases lay in between. This CDR3 is CASSEIAGGMQYV. CDR3 coding DNA: TGCGCCAGCAGTGAGATCGCAGGAGGTATGCAGTACGTC.